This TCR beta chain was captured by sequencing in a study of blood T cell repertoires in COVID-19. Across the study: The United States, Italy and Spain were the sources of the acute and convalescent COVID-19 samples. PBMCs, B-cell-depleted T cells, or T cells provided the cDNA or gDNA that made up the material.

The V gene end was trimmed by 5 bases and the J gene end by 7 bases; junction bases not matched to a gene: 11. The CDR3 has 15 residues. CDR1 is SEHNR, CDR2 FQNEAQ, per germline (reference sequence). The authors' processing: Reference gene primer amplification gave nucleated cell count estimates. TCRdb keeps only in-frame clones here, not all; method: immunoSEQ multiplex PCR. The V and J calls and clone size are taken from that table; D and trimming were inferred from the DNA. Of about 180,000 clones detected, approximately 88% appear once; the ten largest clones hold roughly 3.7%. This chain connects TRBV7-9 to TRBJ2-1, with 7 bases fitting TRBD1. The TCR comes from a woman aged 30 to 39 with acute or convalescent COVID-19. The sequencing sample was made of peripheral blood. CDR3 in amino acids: CASSQGVPRRNEQFF. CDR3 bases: TGTGCCAGCAGCCAGGGGGTTCCTAGACGGAATGAGCAGTTCTTC.